Listed here is a single T cell receptor (beta chain). Its antigen is still unknown. The input lacks base qualities; no much larger clone sits a single base away. The donors were healthy, HIV-negative adults who had no recently reported acute infections or vaccinations. Every donor was a Caucasian adult living in Nashville, Tennessee, USA. CD4+ T cells were enriched by magnetic negative selection; naive cells were then positively selected on CD45RA, and the negative fraction formed the memory subset. Blood was collected by leukapheresis, and PBMCs were isolated by Ficoll-Histopaque density gradient centrifugation and then cryopreserved in liquid nitrogen vapor phase. Purity and quantity of every magnetically sorted T cell population were checked by analytical flow cytometry. Genomic DNA was isolated from every sorted fraction and measured by UV absorbance on a Nanodrop 2000c. Counted from cysteine to phenylalanine, this CDR3 has 19 amino acids. Here the CDR3 DNA is all that survives: 57 bases in frame from base 1. Based on the germline V gene, the CDR1 and CDR2 sequences are SGHDT and YYEEEE. V ends up 3 bases short and J 0 bases short, with an unmatched junction base count of 14.

Using the deep immunoSEQ assay, multiplex PCR amplified TCR CDR3 regions from genomic DNA. Genomic DNA extracted from each cell subset was distributed evenly over all wells of several immunoSEQ 96-well plates, and each plate served as one replicate. For sorted subsets, roughly 200 ng of genomic DNA, equivalent to around 30,000 T cell genomes, went into each replicate PCR. Purified libraries were measured with a Qubit 3.0 fluorometer, size-checked on a Bioanalyzer 2100, and measured again with the KAPA Library Quantification kit. Every immunoSEQ 96-well plate was sequenced on a dedicated single-read 150-cycle Illumina NextSeq 550 flow cell. The source study handled its data this way. Because only junctional sequences without quality scores were contained in the immunoSEQ output, filtering matching that applied to full-length reads could not be performed. Sequences were annotated with PyIR, a Python wrapper for IgBLAST v1.9, and V/J genes and CDR3 were assigned using IMGT germline references. Reads were filtered out if the reads had weak V/J assignments (E-value above 1e-6), no CDR3, stop codons, out-of-frame junctions, or ambiguous translated residues. A V3J clonotype was defined by an identical inferred V gene, J gene, and CDR3 amino acid sequence. To compute the percentage overlap between repertoires, the number of shared unique clonotypes was divided by the size of the smaller repertoire. Three approaches were used to assess repertoire richness: RTK rarefaction, the Chao1 estimator, and Recon v2.1 estimates of unobserved clonotypes. For all TCRbeta clonotypes obtained by the gDNA method from four donors, generation probabilities were computed with OLGA. TCRdb obtained this table from immuneACCESS and retained in-frame rearrangements with V and J assigned. These tables miss some clones; where compared with another copy, unresolved V genes account for less than half of the shortfall, and the remainder is unexplained. That table gives V, J and clone size, and the DNA gave D and trimming. The sample table contains approximately 1.4 million clones; only one count was recorded for approximately 98% of them. Roughly 0.4% of the sample is in the top ten clones.

These data originate in a study of shared clonotypes between healthy human individuals (dated by TCRdb to about 2020). At the level of the whole study: A couple of women and three men aged 18 to 49 years were included in the cohort. Blood TCR repertoires of roughly 5 healthy adults were deeply sequenced to estimate repertoire size and the extent of clonotype sharing between individuals. Between about 0.85 and 10 billion PBMCs per donor were obtained by leukapheresis. For each donor, three plates each were used for CD4 naive and CD4 memory, two plates were used for CD8 naive, and one plate was used for CD8 memory. Different laboratories and diverse techniques were used to prepare libraries and sequence TCR repertoires, to increase sequencing depth and limit assay-specific biases. What the study reported, not specific to this receptor: Sharing across several donors was observed for approximately 5% of naive CD4, about 3.2% of naive CD8, around 2.5% of memory CD4, and over 0.3% of memory CD8 clonotypes. Sampling was restricted to blood, and TCR repertoires in tissue are likely to differ from TCR repertoires in blood. Pairwise subsampling led to the expectation that sequencing depth would affect the degree of clonotype sharing among donors. Compared with non-shared clonotypes, clonotypes shared by all four sorted-subset donors had higher generation probabilities. Naive subsets generally had larger estimated clonotype richness than memory subsets. Because the study included only a small number of donors, the genetic and exposure-history diversity represented was limited. Incomplete sequencing was indicated by rarefaction of sorted-subset datasets, despite the large sequencing depth.

The origin of this receptor is a man in his thirties or forties in good health. The specimen sequenced was naive CD4+ T cells sorted from blood. The sample's cell subset or site label, in plain terms: CD45RA+ positively selected. The chain links TRBV5-6 with TRBJ2-3, and 9 junctional nucleotides match TRBD2. The CDR3 loop reads CASSYPAGGPTLSTDTQYF. The DNA reads as follows: TGTGCCAGCAGCTATCCCGCGGGAGGGCCAACGCTTAGCACAGATACGCAGTATTTT.